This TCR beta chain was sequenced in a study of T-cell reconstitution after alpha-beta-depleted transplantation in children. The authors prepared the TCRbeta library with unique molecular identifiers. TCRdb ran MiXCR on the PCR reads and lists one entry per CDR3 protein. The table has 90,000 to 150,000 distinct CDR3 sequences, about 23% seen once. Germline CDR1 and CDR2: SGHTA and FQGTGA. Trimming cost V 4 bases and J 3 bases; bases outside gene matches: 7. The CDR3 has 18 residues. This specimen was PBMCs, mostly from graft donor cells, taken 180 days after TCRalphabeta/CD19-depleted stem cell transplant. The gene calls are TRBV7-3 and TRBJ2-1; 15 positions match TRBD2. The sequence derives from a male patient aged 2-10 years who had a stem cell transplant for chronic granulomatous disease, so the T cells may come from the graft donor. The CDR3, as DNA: TGTGCCAGCAGCTCAGGACTAGCGGGAGGGCCAGGCTACAATGAGCAGTTCTTC. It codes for CASSSGLAGGPGYNEQFF.